A single sample gave rise to the 17 T cell receptor beta chains below, sequenced in a study of cytomegalovirus exposure and HLA in healthy donors (dated by TCRdb to about 2017). Preparation of the library involved the immunoSEQ multiplex PCR assay. The multiplex PCR relied on a mix of 60 forward primers for TCR Vbeta segments and 13 reverse primers for TCR Jbeta segments. TCRdb took this table from immuneACCESS and kept in-frame rearrangements with V and J called. Such tables lack part of the clones; where checked against another copy, unresolved V genes explain under half of the gap, and the rest is unexplained. Recorded for this sample are roughly 290,000 clones; roughly 80% of them occurred a single time. Around 0.33% of the sample is held by the ten biggest clonotypes. Sequences were obtained from PBMCs. Source of these receptors: a girl aged 2-9 years in good health and CMV-seronegative.

The gene calls are TRBV10-2 and TRBJ2-5; D call uncertain. The V gene lost 6 bases and the J gene lost 5 bases, with 13 bases spanning the gap. The CDR3 runs 13 residues. Germline-derived CDR1 and CDR2 are WSHSY and SAAADI. The CDR3: CASRRKGWETQYF. The CDR3 coding sequence is TGCGCCAGCAGGCGGAAAGGATGGGAGACCCAGTACTTC.

This chain links TRBV7-2 with TRBJ2-4; D remains ambiguous. CDR1 and CDR2 (germline): SGHTA, FQGNSA. Trimming cost V 3 bases and J 8 bases, with 8 bases left between them. This CDR3 has 12 residues. CDR3 DNA: TGTGCCAGCAGCTTCCTTCGGGACATTCAGTACTTC. It yields the protein CASSFLRDIQYF.

The rearrangement uses TRBV19 and TRBJ2-5, with 10 bases matching TRBD2. V shed 4 bases, J shed 4 bases, and the junction held 6 bases outside the gene matches. This CDR3 has 15 residues. Germline-derived CDR1 and CDR2 are LNHDA and SQIVND (reference sequence). CDR3 nucleotide sequence: TGTGCCAGTAGTACGGACGTAGCGGGAGGAGAGACCCAGTACTTC. Its protein is CASSTDVAGGETQYF.

This rearrangement joins TRBV6-1 to TRBJ2-3, with TRBD1 identical over 7 bases. The CDR3 contains 15 residues. With V trimmed by 9 bases and J by 4 bases, 13 bases remained unmatched. Per the germline V gene, CDR1 is MNHNS and CDR2 is SASEGT. In DNA, the CDR3 is TGTGCCAGTAGGAAGGGCCAAGGGGGCCCAGATACGCAGTATTTT. This gives the protein CASRKGQGGPDTQYF.

V is TRBV9 and J is TRBJ2-7; 7 bases line up with TRBD1. CDR1 is SGDLS and CDR2 is YYNGEE in the germline V gene. CDR3 length: 15 amino acids. Trimming at V came to 0 bases and at J to 2 bases, leaving 5 bases not matched to a gene. The CDR3 loop is CASSVGKGAPYEQYF. The CDR3, as DNA: TGTGCCAGCAGCGTAGGTAAGGGGGCGCCCTACGAGCAGTACTTC.

This chain uses TRBV7-2 with TRBJ2-3, with 16 nucleotides matching TRBD2. This CDR3 contains 16 residues. CDR1 is SGHTA, CDR2 FQGNSA, per germline. The V gene end was trimmed by 4 bases and the J gene end by 9 bases; junction bases not matched to a gene: 7. DNA of the CDR3: TGTGCCAGCAGCTACCCTCCGGGACTAGCGGGAGGGACGCAGTATTTT. Amino acids: CASSYPPGLAGGTQYF.

The chain has TRBV28 and TRBJ2-5, with 7 bases matching TRBD2. V lost 3 bases to trimming and J lost 0 bases; unmatched junction nucleotides: 1. The CDR3 extends over 14 amino acids. CDR1 is MDHEN and CDR2 is SYDVKM in the germline V gene. CDR3 sequence: CASSFAGDQETQYF. In nucleotides, the CDR3 is TGTGCCAGCAGTTTCGCGGGGGACCAAGAGACCCAGTACTTC.

V gene TRBV7-9 combines with J gene TRBJ2-4, with D maybe TRBD2 (5 bases). V was shortened by 5 bases and J by 8 bases, with 22 bases between the two germline ends. The CDR3 consists of 16 residues. The germline V gene encodes CDR1 SEHNR and CDR2 FQNEAQ (reference sequence). CDR3 loop: CASSAPLGRHGDIQYF. CDR3 bases: TGTGCCAGCAGCGCACCCCTGGGGAGACATGGGGACATTCAGTACTTC.

This rearrangement joins TRBV11-2 to TRBJ2-7; 9 bases fit TRBD1. This CDR3 spans 12 amino acids. Trimming at V came to 10 bases and at J to 4 bases, leaving 5 bases not matched to a gene. Germline V CDR1 and CDR2: SGHAT, FQNNGV. The CDR3 sequence: CATGTGSYEQYF. The CDR3 DNA reads TGTGCCACCGGGACAGGGTCTTACGAGCAGTACTTC.

V gene TRBV19 combines with J gene TRBJ2-5; D remains unclear. This CDR3 comprises 11 residues. Trimming pared 5 bases from V and 5 bases from J, leaving 6 bases between. Germline V lookup: CDR1 LNHDA, CDR2 SQIVND (reference sequence). The CDR3 DNA sequence: TGTGCCAGTAGTGTACGGGAGACCCAGTACTTC. It specifies CASSVRETQYF.

The chain has TRBV2 and TRBJ2-7; D is possibly TRBD1 (6 bases). CDR1 SNHLY and CDR2 FYNNEI come from the germline V gene. V shed 6 bases and J shed 3 bases, with 18 bases lying between them. The CDR3 is 15 residues long. CDR3 sequence reads: CASRDDDRKHYEQYF. CDR3 coding DNA: TGTGCCAGCAGGGATGATGACAGGAAACACTACGAGCAGTACTTC.

The count of this clone is one. This chain uses TRBV27 with TRBJ1-1; the match to TRBD1 covers 11 bases. The CDR3 covers 12 residues. V dropped 8 bases and J dropped 4; count of bases not matched to a gene: 0. Germline V gene lookup returns CDR1 MNHEY and CDR2 SMNVEV (reference sequence). CDR3 nucleotide sequence: TGTGCCAGCGGGACAGGGGGCACTGAAGCTTTCTTT. Protein: CASGTGGTEAFF.

Concerning this clone: The identical CDR3 is also encoded by other nucleotide sequences in the sample. The CDR3 here is CASSLAGVHNEQFF. CDR3 sequence (DNA): TGTGCCAGCAGCCTGGCGGGAGTCCACAATGAGCAGTTCTTC. The chain has TRBV27 and TRBJ2-1; 7 bases are shared with TRBD2. Germline-derived CDR1 and CDR2 are MNHEY and SMNVEV (reference sequence). Trimming removed 6 bases from V and 5 bases from J; junction bases left unmatched: 7. The CDR3 consists of 14 residues.

V is TRBV30 and J is TRBJ2-7; tentatively, D is TRBD1 (6 bases). This CDR3 has 19 residues. V shed 1 base and J shed 3 bases, with 28 bases lying between them. Germline CDR1 is GTSNPN and CDR2 is SVGIG (reference sequence). DNA of the CDR3: TGTGCCTGGAGTGAAGGGGGAATAATCGCCTTACAAAAACTCTACGAGCAGTACTTC. Translation gives CAWSEGGIIALQKLYEQYF.

Points on this clone: At one end the junction does not follow the germline gene, possibly because of a read error. The chain joins TRBV7-9 to TRBJ2-7, with D possibly matching TRBD2 (6 bases). The CDR3 has 15 residues. Per the germline V gene, CDR1 is SEHNR and CDR2 is FQNEAQ (reference sequence). This chain's CDR3 is CSSSLEAGPLYEQYF. CDR3 bases: TGTTCCAGCAGCTTAGAGGCGGGGCCCCTCTACGAGCAGTACTTC.

The CDR3 DNA reads TGTGCCAGCAGCGACGACAGGGGACTAGCAAGACAGTACTTC. Residues: CASSDDRGLARQYF. V gene TRBV7-8 combines with J gene TRBJ2-5, with D possibly matching TRBD2 (9 bases). V gave up 5 bases and J gave up 11 bases, with 21 bases separating them. Germline V gives CDR1 SGHVS, CDR2 FQNEAQ. The length of the CDR3 is 14 residues.

The chain is built from TRBV28 and TRBJ2-5; tentatively, D is TRBD2 (6 bases). This CDR3 has 11 residues. The V end lost 6 bases, the J end lost 7 bases, and 9 bases lay between the germline ends. Per germline, CDR1 MDHEN and CDR2 SYDVKM. The CDR3 sequence: CASSRSGTQYF. The DNA of the CDR3 is TGTGCCAGCAGCCGTAGCGGGACCCAGTACTTC. The full variable domain, completed using reference TRBV28 and TRBJ2-5, is DVKVTQSSRYLVKRTGEKVFLECVQDMDHENMFWYRQDPGLGLRLIYFSYDVKMKEKGDIPEGYSVSREKKERFSLILESASTNQTSMYLCASSRSGTQYFGPGTRLLVL.